The 12 T cell receptor beta chains below come from one sample, sequenced in a study of T cell responses to AZD1222 COVID-19 vaccine. Libraries were prepared by immunoSEQ multiplex PCR; TCRdb keeps only in-frame clonotypes and omits some of them. The repertoire has 75,000 to 100,000 clones, 89% of them found once; the top ten carry 1.6%. Sequences were derived from peripheral blood, sampled on day 0 of AZD1222 vaccination. Source of these receptors: an adult in good health.

The chain recombines TRBV3-1 (or the pseudogene TRBV3-2) with TRBJ1-2; D is uncertain. V dropped 4 bases and J dropped 8 bases, with 23 bases sitting between them. This CDR3 contains 16 residues. Germline loops: CDR1 LGHDT, CDR2 YNNKEL (reference sequence). In DNA, the CDR3 is TGTGCCAGCAGCCCTCTGTCGGGATCGGTGGGAGGGGGCTACACCTTC. This gives the protein CASSPLSGSVGGGYTF.

The rearrangement links TRBV7-2 to TRBJ1-2; 9 nucleotides line up with TRBD1. The germline CDR1 and CDR2 sequences are SGHTA and FQGNSA. This CDR3 is built from 14 residues. Trimming took 1 base from V and 6 from J; bases not matched to a gene: 3. CDR3 sequence: CASSLVGQGDGYTF. DNA for the CDR3: TGTGCCAGCAGCTTAGTGGGACAGGGCGATGGCTACACCTTC.

The V call is TRBV7-9, the J call TRBJ1-2; 8 positions match TRBD1. Trimming removed 6 bases from V and 4 bases from J; junction bases left unmatched: 7. CDR1 is SEHNR and CDR2 is FQNEAQ in the germline V gene (reference sequence). The CDR3 runs 14 residues. CDR3: CASRSTGDAYGYTF. Here the CDR3 DNA reads TGTGCCAGCAGGTCGACAGGGGACGCCTATGGCTACACCTTC.

J is TRBJ2-1 and V is TRBV7-9; 9 positions match TRBD1. The junction had 10 bases not matched to a gene; V was cut back by 3 bases and J by 4 bases. Germline CDR1 and CDR2: SEHNR and FQNEAQ (reference sequence). The CDR3 runs to 17 residues. CDR3 residues: CASSLGAGTGLYNEQFF. For the CDR3, the DNA is TGTGCCAGCAGCTTGGGAGCTGGGACAGGGCTTTACAATGAGCAGTTCTTC.

This chain connects TRBV5-6 to TRBJ1-4; no clear D. CDR3 length: 15 amino acids. The germline V gene encodes CDR1 SGHDT and CDR2 YYEEEE. V lost 4 bases and J lost 7, with 17 bases in between. CDR3 residues: CASSVIGRVGEKLFF. The CDR3 region has the DNA TGTGCCAGCAGCGTTATCGGGAGGGTAGGTGAAAAACTGTTTTTT.

Only one count was recorded for this clone. This chain joins TRBV19 and TRBJ2-7; D perhaps matches TRBD1 (6 bases). The CDR3 sequence is 15 residues long. V lost 1 base and J lost 6, with 16 bases in between. The V gene's germline CDR1 is LNHDA and CDR2 SQIVND (reference sequence). The CDR3 here is CASSIGGRGWSEQYF. CDR3 coding DNA: TGTGCCAGTAGTATAGGAGGCAGGGGATGGAGCGAGCAGTACTTC. The variable domain in full, completed from reference TRBV19 and TRBJ2-7, reads DGGITQSPKYLFRKEGQNVTLSCEQNLNHDAMYWYRQDPGQGLRLIYYSQIVNDFQKGDIAEGYSVSREKKESFPLTVTSAQKNPTAFYLCASSIGGRGWSEQYFGPGTRLTVT.

This clone occurred once. The chain links TRBV6-6 to TRBJ1-5; no clear D. The V and J ends lost 2 bases and 0 bases respectively, with 5 bases between them. CDR1 is MNHNY and CDR2 is SVGAGI in the germline V gene (reference sequence). CDR3 size: 14 residues. This chain's CDR3 is CASSYGVSNQPQHF. CDR3 sequence (DNA): TGTGCCAGCAGTTACGGCGTTAGCAATCAGCCCCAGCATTTT.

V usage is TRBV19 and J usage is TRBJ1-1; D unresolved. This CDR3 is built from 12 residues. Trimming shortened V by 6 bases and J by 4 bases, and 9 bases separated the two germline ends. Looked up from germline, CDR1 is LNHDA and CDR2 is SQIVND (reference sequence). CDR3 in DNA: TGTGCCAGTAGGACCATAGGCACTGAAGCTTTCTTT. Translated: CASRTIGTEAFF.

The gene calls are TRBV3-1 (or the pseudogene TRBV3-2) and TRBJ2-1; D ambiguous. This CDR3 is built from 14 residues. V was shortened by 9 bases and J by 12 bases, with 24 bases between the two germline ends. The germline gives CDR1 LGHDT, CDR2 YNNKEL (reference sequence). The chain's CDR3 is CASSMGHTRLWQFF. Here the CDR3 DNA reads TGTGCCAGTTCGATGGGTCACACAAGGCTATGGCAGTTCTTC.

This chain joins TRBV5-1 and TRBJ2-4; 10 bases agree with TRBD1. Germline V gene sequence: CDR1 SGHRS, CDR2 YFSETQ. With 4 bases clipped from V and 9 bases from J, the junction kept 10 bases outside the gene matches. The CDR3 has 15 amino acids. Written as DNA, the CDR3 is TGCGCCAGCAGCCTGGTCGGACAGGGGGTCGGCATTCAGTACTTC. Its translation is CASSLVGQGVGIQYF.

The chain combines TRBV18 with TRBJ2-7; 7 positions agree with TRBD1. CDR1 and CDR2 from the germline V gene are KGHSH and LQKENI. Unmatched junction bases numbered 18, after V lost 4 bases and J lost 3 bases. The length of the CDR3 is 18 residues. CDR3: CASSLSVLGQSLNYEQYF. In DNA form, the CDR3 reads TGTGCCAGCTCACTGTCCGTTCTGGGACAGTCTTTAAACTACGAGCAGTACTTC.

The chain links TRBV3-1 (or the pseudogene TRBV3-2) to TRBJ2-5; TRBD1 aligns across 7 bases. V lost 5 bases and J lost 7; bases outside the gene matches: 10. In germline, CDR1 is LGHDT, CDR2 YNNKEL (reference sequence). This CDR3 comprises 14 residues. The DNA for the CDR3 is TGTGCCAGCAGCTACCCGGGACAGTCCGGGACCCAGTACTTC. Residues: CASSYPGQSGTQYF.